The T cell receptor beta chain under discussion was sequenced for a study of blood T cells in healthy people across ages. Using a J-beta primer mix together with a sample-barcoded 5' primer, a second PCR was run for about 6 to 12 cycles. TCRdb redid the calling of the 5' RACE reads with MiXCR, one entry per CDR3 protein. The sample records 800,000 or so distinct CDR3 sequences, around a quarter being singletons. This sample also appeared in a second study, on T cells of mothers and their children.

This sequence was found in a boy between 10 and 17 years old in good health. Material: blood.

CDR3 amino acids: CASSPRGGLNNEQFF. CDR3 DNA: TGTGCCAGCAGCCCCCGTGGGGGCCTCAACAATGAGCAGTTCTTC. The chain uses TRBV9 and TRBJ2-5; a possible D gene is TRBD1 (6 bases). The better agreement between TRBJ2-1 and the DNA end casts doubt on the J call. The germline V gene encodes CDR1 SGDLS and CDR2 YYNGEE. This CDR3 is 15 amino acids long.